These T cell receptor beta chains were read from a single sample in a study of cytotoxic CD8 clonotypes in ibrutinib-treated CLL. The table came from immunoSEQ multiplex PCR; TCRdb's copy has only in-frame clones and leaves some out. This sample yields more than 200,000 clones, of which approximately 79% are seen a single time; roughly 11% belongs to the top ten. This specimen was PBMCs, taken after 12 months of ibrutinib treatment. All receptors come from a human donor with chronic lymphocytic leukemia. The CDR3 runs from the conserved cysteine through the conserved F or W. Each record gives: J gene, V gene, clone size, D gene, CDR3 protein, CDR3 DNA. A D gene is named only where the DNA matches it firmly. Size values are once, few and many counts, or a class for expanded clones, and some rows have none.

>TRBJ1-2|TRBV15|NA|TRBD1
CATSGGRTGTGKGYTF
TGTGCCACCAGCGGGGGGCGGACAGGGACGGGGAAGGGCTACACCTTC
>TRBJ2-1|TRBV2|NA|NA
CASSAQIVTGEQFF
TGTGCCAGCAGTGCCCAGATAGTTACGGGAGAGCAGTTCTTC
>TRBJ2-1|TRBV4-2|NA|TRBD2
CASSQQAGSNSYNEQFF
TGTGCCAGCAGCCAACAAGCGGGATCCAACTCCTACAATGAGCAGTTCTTC
>TRBJ1-4|TRBV4-1|NA|NA
CASSQDGTTEVEKLFF
TGCGCCAGCAGCCAAGACGGGACCACGGAGGTTGAAAAACTGTTTTTT
>TRBJ1-5|TRBV28|few|NA
CASRPPNQPQHF
TGTGCCAGCAGACCGCCGAATCAGCCCCAGCATTTT
>TRBJ2-7|TRBV7-2|few|NA
CASSWGWSEQYF
TGTGCCAGCAGCTGGGGATGGAGCGAGCAGTACTTC
>TRBJ2-7|TRBV7-6|NA|NA
CASSLAGSSSPYEQYF
TGTGCCAGCAGCTTAGCTGGCTCGTCATCCCCCTACGAGCAGTACTTC
>TRBJ2-2|TRBV9|NA|NA
CASSPMGITGELFF
TGTGCCAGCAGCCCCATGGGCATCACCGGGGAGCTGTTTTTT
>TRBJ2-1|TRBV5-8|NA|NA
CASIPLGFGYNEQFF
TGTGCCAGCATACCTTTAGGGTTCGGCTACAATGAGCAGTTCTTC
>TRBJ2-7|TRBV6-1|NA|NA
CASRVEQFYEQYF
TGTGCCAGCAGGGTTGAACAGTTCTACGAGCAGTACTTC
>TRBJ2-5|TRBV5-1|NA|TRBD2
CASSLGTSGGLRGTQYF
TGCGCCAGCAGCCTAGGGACTAGCGGGGGTCTAAGGGGAACCCAGTACTTC
>TRBJ2-2|TRBV19|NA|TRBD1
CATRQGAYTGELFF
TGTGCCACTCGACAGGGGGCATACACCGGGGAGCTGTTTTTT
>TRBJ1-2|TRBV6-5|NA|NA
CASIQIGFPGGYTF
TGTGCCAGCATCCAAATCGGGTTCCCAGGGGGCTACACCTTC
>TRBJ2-7|TRBV10-1|NA|TRBD1
CASSGTGPREQYF
TGCGCCAGCAGCGGGACAGGGCCACGCGAGCAGTACTTC
>TRBJ1-2|TRBV9|few|NA
CASSSGPNGGYGYTF
TGTGCCAGCAGCTCAGGTCCGAACGGGGGCTATGGCTACACCTTC
>TRBJ1-5|TRBV4-1|NA|NA
CASSQGNGNQPQHF
TGCGCCAGCAGCCAAGGGAACGGCAATCAGCCCCAGCATTTT
>TRBJ2-3|TRBV5-1|NA|NA
CASSLRPRDTDTQYF
TGCGCCAGCAGCTTACGACCGAGAGACACAGATACGCAGTATTTT
>TRBJ2-2|TRBV15|once|NA
CATSRDPRGRTGELFF
TGTGCCACCAGCAGAGATCCCCGGGGTCGGACCGGGGAGCTGTTTTTT
>TRBJ2-7|TRBV27|NA|TRBD2
CASSPVAGGYEQYF
TGTGCCAGCAGCCCGGTAGCGGGGGGTTACGAGCAGTACTTC
>TRBJ2-5|TRBV4-1|NA|TRBD2
CASSHLAGGRQETQYF
TGCGCCAGCAGCCACCTAGCGGGGGGCCGCCAAGAGACCCAGTACTTC
>TRBJ1-1|TRBV28|NA|NA
CASKTDMNTEAFF
TGTGCCAGCAAGACGGACATGAACACTGAAGCTTTCTTT
>TRBJ1-1|TRBV28|NA|NA
CASSPHLVARVEAFF
TGTGCCAGCAGTCCCCATCTAGTGGCCAGGGTTGAAGCTTTCTTT
>TRBJ1-1|TRBV6-1|NA|TRBD1
CASSPGTVNTEAFF
TGTGCCAGCAGTCCCGGGACAGTGAACACTGAAGCTTTCTTT
>TRBJ1-2|TRBV30|NA|NA
CAWRQAPNYGYTF
TGTGCCTGGAGACAGGCCCCCAACTATGGCTACACCTTC
>TRBJ2-5|TRBV11-3|once|NA
CASSLGEETQYF
TGTGCCAGCAGCTTAGGGGAAGAGACCCAGTACTTC
>TRBJ1-4|TRBV6-1|once|NA
CASSDTAWSYNNEKLFF
TGTGCCAGCAGTGATACGGCTTGGAGCTATAATAATGAAAAACTGTTTTTT
>TRBJ1-2|TRBV4-1|NA|TRBD1
CASSPAYGQERYGYTF
TGCGCCAGCAGCCCGGCATACGGACAGGAGCGCTATGGCTACACCTTC
>TRBJ2-6|TRBV10-1|NA|NA
CASSRLGIAQSRANVLTF
TGCGCCAGCAGTAGACTGGGGATCGCACAAAGTCGGGCCAACGTCCTGACTTTC
>TRBJ2-7|TRBV11-2|NA|NA
CASSLGGTEDEQYF
TGTGCCAGCAGCTTGGGGGGGACAGAGGACGAGCAGTACTTC
>TRBJ1-1|TRBV19|NA|TRBD1
CASSPGGGISEAFF
TGTGCCAGTAGCCCAGGGGGTGGGATCAGTGAAGCTTTCTTT
>TRBJ2-1|TRBV15|NA|TRBD2
CATSRDLAGGQFF
TGTGCCACCAGCAGAGATCTGGCGGGAGGGCAGTTCTTC
>TRBJ1-3|TRBV18|NA|TRBD1
CASSRRDRGLLSGNTIYF
TGTGCCAGCTCACGCCGGGACAGGGGGCTTTTATCTGGAAACACCATATATTTT
>TRBJ2-7|TRBV7-3|NA|TRBD1
CASSHRDSPYYEQYF
TGTGCCAGCAGCCATCGGGACAGTCCCTATTACGAGCAGTACTTC
>TRBJ1-4|TRBV5-8|NA|NA
CASSPALGEKLFF
TGTGCCAGCAGCCCGGCATTGGGGGAAAAACTGTTTTTT
>TRBJ2-1|TRBV6-1|NA|TRBD2
CASTSGSLRGNEQFF
TGTGCCAGCACCAGCGGGAGTTTGAGGGGGAATGAGCAGTTCTTC
>TRBJ2-7|TRBV7-8|many|TRBD1
CASSLPTGATYEQYF
TGTGCCAGCAGCTTGCCGACAGGGGCTACCTACGAGCAGTACTTC
>TRBJ1-3|TRBV10-3|once|TRBD1
CATGPTGFSGNTIYF
TGTGCCACCGGTCCGACAGGGTTCTCTGGAAACACCATATATTTT
>TRBJ2-7|TRBV15|NA|TRBD1
CATSGTENTYEQYF
TGTGCCACCAGCGGGACAGAAAATACCTACGAGCAGTACTTC
>TRBJ2-7|TRBV5-4|once|TRBD1
CASSYGQASGANYEQYF
TGTGCCAGCAGCTACGGACAGGCCTCAGGAGCCAACTACGAGCAGTACTTC
>TRBJ1-2|TRBV11-2|NA|NA
CASSKSVSDLGYTF
TGTGCCAGCAGCAAGAGCGTGTCTGATCTCGGCTACACCTTC
>TRBJ1-2|TRBV10-2|NA|NA
CATTELGRVLYGYTF
TGCGCCACCACAGAGTTGGGACGGGTCCTCTATGGCTACACCTTC
>TRBJ2-5|TRBV10-1|NA|TRBD2
CASSSRTSGRETQYF
TGCGCCAGCAGTTCAAGGACTAGCGGAAGGGAGACCCAGTACTTC
>TRBJ1-3|TRBV6-1|NA|NA
CATGRDVWAGNTIYF
TGTGCCACAGGAAGGGACGTTTGGGCGGGAAACACCATATATTTT
>TRBJ1-1|TRBV7-9|once|NA
CASSSQDRAFF
TGTGCCAGCAGCTCCCAGGACCGGGCTTTCTTT
>TRBJ1-2|TRBV25-1|few|NA
CASSERVGGGIGSYGYTF
TGTGCCAGCAGTGAAAGAGTTGGGGGCGGAATAGGTTCCTATGGCTACACCTTC
>TRBJ2-4|TRBV5-6|NA|TRBD2
CASSHTGTSNAKNIQYF
TGTGCCAGCAGCCATACCGGGACTAGCAACGCCAAAAACATTCAGTACTTC
>TRBJ2-1|TRBV2|NA|NA
CASEQERFGNEQFF
TGTGCCAGCGAACAAGAAAGGTTTGGGAATGAGCAGTTCTTC
>TRBJ1-2|TRBV7-3|NA|NA
CASSLTPAGAGYTF
TGTGCCAGCAGCTTAACTCCGGCGGGGGCCGGCTACACCTTC
>TRBJ2-7|TRBV6-5|NA|TRBD2
CASSYSRREGDYEQYF
TGTGCCAGCAGTTACTCGCGGCGGGAGGGCGACTACGAGCAGTACTTC
>TRBJ2-2|TRBV10-3|NA|TRBD2
CAIRGTSGGTGELFF
TGTGCCATCAGAGGGACTAGCGGGGGAACCGGGGAGCTGTTTTTT
>TRBJ1-1|TRBV6-5|NA|NA
CASSYSTSGLNTEAFF
TGTGCCAGCAGTTACTCGACTTCAGGGTTGAACACTGAAGCTTTCTTT
>TRBJ1-1|TRBV2|NA|NA
CASKGYETEAFF
TGTGCCAGCAAGGGATATGAAACTGAAGCTTTCTTT
>TRBJ1-2|TRBV15|NA|TRBD1
CATSSRTTGGGYTF
TGTGCCACCAGCAGTAGGACCACAGGGGGCGGCTACACCTTC